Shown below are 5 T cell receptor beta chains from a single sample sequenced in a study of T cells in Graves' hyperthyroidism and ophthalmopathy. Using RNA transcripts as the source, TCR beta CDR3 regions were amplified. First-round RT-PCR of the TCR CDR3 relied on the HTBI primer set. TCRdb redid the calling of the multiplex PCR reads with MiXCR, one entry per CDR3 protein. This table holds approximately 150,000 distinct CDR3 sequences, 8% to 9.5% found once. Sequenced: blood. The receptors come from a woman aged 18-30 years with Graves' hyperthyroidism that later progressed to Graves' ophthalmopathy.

The CDR3 loop reads CAISKGTEAFF. DNA of the CDR3: TGTGCCATCAGTAAGGGTACTGAAGCTTTCTTT. The chain has TRBV10-3 and TRBJ1-1; D not resolved. The germline V and J ends were trimmed by 5 bases and 5 bases, with 6 bases remaining between them. The CDR3 is made up of 11 amino acids. The germline V gene has CDR1 ENHRY and CDR2 SYGVKD.

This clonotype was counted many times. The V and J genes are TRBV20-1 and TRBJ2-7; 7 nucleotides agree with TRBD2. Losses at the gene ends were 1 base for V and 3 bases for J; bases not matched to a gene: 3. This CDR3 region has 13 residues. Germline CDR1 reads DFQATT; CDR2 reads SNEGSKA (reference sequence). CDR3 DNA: TGCAGTGCTAGAGGTCAGCGGGACTACGAGCAGTACTTC. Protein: CSARGQRDYEQYF.

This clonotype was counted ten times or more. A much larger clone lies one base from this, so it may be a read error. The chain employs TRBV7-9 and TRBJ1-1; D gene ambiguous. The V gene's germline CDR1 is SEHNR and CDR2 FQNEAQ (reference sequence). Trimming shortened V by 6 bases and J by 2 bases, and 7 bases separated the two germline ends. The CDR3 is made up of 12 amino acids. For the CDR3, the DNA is TGTGCCAGCAGTTATATAAACACTGAAGCTTTCTTT. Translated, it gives CASSYINTEAFF. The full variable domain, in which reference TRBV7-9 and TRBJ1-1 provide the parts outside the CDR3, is DTGVSQNPRHKITKRGQNVTFRCDPISEHNRLYWYRQTLGQGPEFLTYFQNEAQLEKSRLLSDRFSAERPKGSFSTLEIQRTEQGDSAMYLCASSYINTEAFFGQGTRLTVV.

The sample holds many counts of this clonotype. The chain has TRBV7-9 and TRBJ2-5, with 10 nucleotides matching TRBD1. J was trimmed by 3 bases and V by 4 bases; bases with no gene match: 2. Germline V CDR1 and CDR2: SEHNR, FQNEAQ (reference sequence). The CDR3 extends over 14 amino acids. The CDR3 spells CASSSGQGKETQYF. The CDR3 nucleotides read TGTGCCAGCAGCTCGGGACAGGGGAAAGAGACCCAGTACTTC.

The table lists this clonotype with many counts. CDR3 amino acids: CASSHTTSNEKLFF. CDR3 in DNA: TGTGCCAGCAGCCATACGACAAGTAATGAAAAACTGTTTTTT. This chain joins TRBV3-1 and TRBJ1-4; D gene ambiguous. Germline values: CDR1 LGHDT, CDR2 YNNKEL (reference sequence). V lost 3 bases to trimming and J lost 4 bases, with 9 bases between them. This CDR3 has 14 residues. The full variable domain, its missing parts supplied by reference TRBV3-1 and TRBJ1-4, is DTAVSQTPKYLVTQMGNDKSIKCEQNLGHDTMYWYKQDSKKFLKIMFSYNNKELIINETVPNRFSPKSPDKAHLNLHINSLELGDSAVYFCASSHTTSNEKLFFGSGTQLSVL.